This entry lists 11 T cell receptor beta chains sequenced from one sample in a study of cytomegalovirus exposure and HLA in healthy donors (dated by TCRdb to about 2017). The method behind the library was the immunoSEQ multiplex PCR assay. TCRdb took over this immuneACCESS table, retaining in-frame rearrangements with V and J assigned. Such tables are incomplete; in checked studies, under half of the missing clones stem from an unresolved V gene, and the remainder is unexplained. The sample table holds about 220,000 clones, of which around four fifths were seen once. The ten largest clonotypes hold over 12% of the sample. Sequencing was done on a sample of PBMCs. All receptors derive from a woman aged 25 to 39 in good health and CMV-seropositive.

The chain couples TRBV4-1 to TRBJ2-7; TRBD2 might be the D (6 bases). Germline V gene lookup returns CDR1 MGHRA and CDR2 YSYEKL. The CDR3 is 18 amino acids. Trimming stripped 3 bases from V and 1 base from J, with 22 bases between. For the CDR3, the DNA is TGCGCCAGCAGCCACTTCCTGGGGGGACTGTTAAGATCCTACGAGCAGTACTTC. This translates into CASSHFLGGLLRSYEQYF.

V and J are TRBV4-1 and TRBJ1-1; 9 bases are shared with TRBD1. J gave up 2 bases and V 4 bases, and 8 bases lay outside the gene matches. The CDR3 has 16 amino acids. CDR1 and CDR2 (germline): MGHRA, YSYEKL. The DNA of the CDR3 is TGCGCCAGCAGCCGAGGACAGGGGTTGTATAACACTGAAGCTTTCTTT. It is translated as CASSRGQGLYNTEAFF.

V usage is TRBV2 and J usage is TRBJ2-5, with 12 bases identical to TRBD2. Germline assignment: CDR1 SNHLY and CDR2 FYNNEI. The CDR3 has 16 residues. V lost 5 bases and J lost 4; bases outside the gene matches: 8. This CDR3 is CASSTPTSGRLETQYF. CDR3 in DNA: TGTGCCAGCAGTACCCCGACTAGCGGGAGATTAGAGACCCAGTACTTC.

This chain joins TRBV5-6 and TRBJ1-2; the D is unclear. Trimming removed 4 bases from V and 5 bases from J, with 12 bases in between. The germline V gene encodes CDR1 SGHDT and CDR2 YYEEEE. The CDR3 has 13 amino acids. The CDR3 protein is CASSQGEGYGYTF. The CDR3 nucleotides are TGTGCCAGCAGCCAAGGTGAGGGTTATGGCTACACCTTC.

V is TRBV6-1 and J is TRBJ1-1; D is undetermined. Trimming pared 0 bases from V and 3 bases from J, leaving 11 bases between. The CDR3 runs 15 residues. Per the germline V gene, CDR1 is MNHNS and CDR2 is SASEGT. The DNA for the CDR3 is TGTGCCAGCAGTGAAGCCCCGGGCGGCCACACTGAAGCTTTCTTT. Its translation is CASSEAPGGHTEAFF.

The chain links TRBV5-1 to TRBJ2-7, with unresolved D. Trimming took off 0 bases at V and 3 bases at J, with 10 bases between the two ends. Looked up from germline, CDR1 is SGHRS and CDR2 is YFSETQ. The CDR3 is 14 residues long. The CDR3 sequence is CASSLGLGYYEQYF. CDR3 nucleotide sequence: TGCGCCAGCAGCTTGGGCTTAGGTTACTACGAGCAGTACTTC.

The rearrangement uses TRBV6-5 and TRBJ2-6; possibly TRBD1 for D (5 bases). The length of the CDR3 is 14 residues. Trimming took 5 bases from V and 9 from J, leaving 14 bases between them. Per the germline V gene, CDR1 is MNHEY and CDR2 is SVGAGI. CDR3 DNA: TGTGCCAGCAGTCGACAGTTCAATGTCAACGTCCTGACTTTC. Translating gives CASSRQFNVNVLTF.

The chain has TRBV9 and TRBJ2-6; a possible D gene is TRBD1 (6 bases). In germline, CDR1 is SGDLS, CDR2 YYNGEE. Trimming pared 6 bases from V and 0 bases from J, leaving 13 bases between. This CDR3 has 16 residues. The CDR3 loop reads CASTLDSHSGANVLTF. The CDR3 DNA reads TGTGCCAGCACCCTGGACAGTCACTCTGGGGCCAACGTCCTGACTTTC.

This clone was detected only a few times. DNA of the CDR3: TGTGCCAGCAGTCAGACAGTTAGCAATCAGCCCCAGCATTTT. Translated, it gives CASSQTVSNQPQHF. The chain is built from TRBV28 and TRBJ1-5; TRBD1 is a possible D gene (5 bases). Trimming removed 5 bases at V and 0 bases at J, with 8 bases between. The CDR3 has 14 residues. The germline V gene encodes CDR1 MDHEN and CDR2 SYDVKM.

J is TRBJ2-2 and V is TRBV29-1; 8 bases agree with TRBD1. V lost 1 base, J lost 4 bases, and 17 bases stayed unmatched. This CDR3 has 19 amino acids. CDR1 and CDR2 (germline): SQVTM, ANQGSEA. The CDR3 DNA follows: TGCAGCGTTGAAGTTCGTGTAGCCAGGGACAGGAGCAGCACCGGGGAGCTGTTTTTT. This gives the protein CSVEVRVARDRSSTGELFF.

CDR3 sequence (DNA): TGTGCCTGGAGACGCAGGGGCAGGCCGGGGACTGAAGCTTTCTTT. Its protein product is CAWRRRGRPGTEAFF. The V gene is TRBV30, the J gene TRBJ1-1; maybe TRBD1 (6 bases). V was pared by 3 bases and J by 5 bases, with 19 bases between. The germline gives CDR1 GTSNPN, CDR2 SVGIG (reference sequence). This CDR3 has 15 amino acids. Complete variable domain (other parts from reference TRBV30 and TRBJ1-1): SQTIHQWPATLVQPVGSPLSLECTVEGTSNPNLYWYRQAAGRGLQLLFYSVGIGQISSEVPQNLSASRPQDRQFILSSKKLLLSDSGFYLCAWRRRGRPGTEAFFGQGTRLTVV.